These 16 T cell receptor beta chains were sequenced from one sample in a study of T cells in localized non-small cell lung cancer. Assay used: immunoSEQ multiplex PCR; TCRdb lists only in-frame clones, some missing. The sample records around 69,000 clones, approximately 87% being singletons. The sample here was peripheral blood, taken before any cancer treatment. Receptor source: a woman aged 35 to 70 with stage I lung adenocarcinoma.

The chain couples TRBV5-1 to TRBJ1-1; maybe TRBD1 (5 bases). CDR3 length equals 15 residues. V lost 5 bases, J lost 6 bases, and 20 bases lay in between. Germline V CDR1 and CDR2: SGHRS, YFSETQ. The CDR3 reads CASRIIGDGLAEAFF. The DNA for the CDR3 is TGCGCCAGCAGGATTATAGGGGACGGTCTGGCTGAAGCTTTCTTT.

The table lists this clone with a count of one. This chain connects TRBV5-1 to TRBJ2-7; the D is unclear. The length of the CDR3 is 13 residues. Trimming took off 4 bases at V and 6 bases at J, with 14 bases between the two ends. Germline V gene sequence: CDR1 SGHRS, CDR2 YFSETQ. In DNA form, the CDR3 reads TGCGCCAGCAGCCCGGGCCCTTTACTCGAGCAGTACTTC. It encodes CASSPGPLLEQYF.

The chain has TRBV4-2 and TRBJ2-7, with TRBD2 matching 8 bases. Germline-derived CDR1 and CDR2 are LGHNA and YNFKEQ. V was clipped by 1 base and J by 7 bases; unmatched bases: 6. This CDR3 spans 14 amino acids. CDR3 region: CASSQAGGPEEQYF. CDR3 bases: TGTGCCAGCAGCCAAGCGGGAGGGCCTGAAGAGCAGTACTTC.

V and J are TRBV2 and TRBJ1-6, with TRBD1 as a possible D gene (5 bases). CDR3 size: 17 residues. The germline V and J ends were trimmed by 1 base and 8 bases, with 18 bases remaining between them. Per germline, CDR1 SNHLY and CDR2 FYNNEI. CDR3 coding DNA: TGTGCCAGCAGTGAAGGGATTGTGAGGGGCGGAGATTCACCCCTCCACTTT. Translating it yields CASSEGIVRGGDSPLHF.

This rearrangement joins TRBV7-9 to TRBJ2-6; 12 nucleotides line up with TRBD1. Germline V lookup: CDR1 SEHNR, CDR2 FQNEAQ (reference sequence). This CDR3 is built from 18 residues. V dropped 4 bases and J dropped 1; count of bases not matched to a gene: 5. The CDR3 nucleotides are TGTGCCAGCAGCTATGGGACAGGGGGCGCTTCTGGGGCCAACGTCCTGACTTTC. Translated: CASSYGTGGASGANVLTF.

This chain joins TRBV7-9 and TRBJ1-6, with no clear D. Germline assignment: CDR1 SEHNR and CDR2 FQNEAQ (reference sequence). The CDR3 is 13 amino acids. Deletions cut 5 bases from V and 8 bases from J, with 10 bases between. CDR3 DNA sequence: TGTGCCAGCAGCCCTCGGGGAGATTCACCCCTCCACTTT. This gives the protein CASSPRGDSPLHF. The entire variable domain, with the rest obtained from reference TRBV7-9 and TRBJ1-6, is as follows: DTGVSQNPRHKITKRGQNVTFRCDPISEHNRLYWYRQTLGQGPEFLTYFQNEAQLEKSRLLSDRFSAERPKGSFSTLEIQRTEQGDSAMYLCASSPRGDSPLHFGNGTRLTVT.

The rearrangement uses TRBV9 and TRBJ2-2, with D maybe TRBD2 (5 bases). Germline loops: CDR1 SGDLS, CDR2 YYNGEE. V was clipped by 2 bases and J by 2 bases, with 7 bases between them. This CDR3 region has 14 residues. Here the CDR3 DNA reads TGTGCCAGCAGCGTTACTAGTAACACCGGGGAGCTGTTTTTT. Translation: CASSVTSNTGELFF.

CDR3 bases: TGTGCCAGCAGTTCGCAACTAAATGAGCAGTTCTTC. Protein product: CASSSQLNEQFF. The chain couples TRBV5-8 to TRBJ2-1; no clear D gene. The germline V gene encodes CDR1 SGHTS and CDR2 YDEGEE. There are 12 residues in the CDR3. V lost 5 bases and J 7 bases, leaving 10 bases between the germline ends.

The V gene is TRBV19, the J gene TRBJ1-4; 9 bases are a match to TRBD1. CDR3 length equals 15 residues. V dropped 4 bases and J dropped 2; count of bases not matched to a gene: 2. The germline V gene has CDR1 LNHDA and CDR2 SQIVND (reference sequence). CDR3 in amino acids: CASSNRGQTNEKLFF. Here the CDR3 DNA reads TGTGCCAGTAGTAACAGGGGGCAGACTAATGAAAAACTGTTTTTT.

A single count supports this clone. The V call is TRBV14, the J call TRBJ2-5; 11 bases are a match to TRBD2. The V gene end was trimmed by 2 bases and the J gene end by 4 bases; junction bases not matched to a gene: 3. The CDR3 runs to 15 residues. Per the germline V gene, CDR1 is SGHDN and CDR2 is FVKESK. CDR3 protein: CASSQWLAGGETQYF. In DNA form, the CDR3 reads TGTGCCAGCAGCCAATGGCTAGCGGGAGGAGAGACCCAGTACTTC. Supplemented by reference TRBV14 and TRBJ2-5, the full variable domain reads EAGVTQFPSHSVIEKGQTVTLRCDPISGHDNLYWYRRVMGKEIKFLLHFVKESKQDESGMPNNRFLAERTGGTYSTLKVQPAELEDSGVYFCASSQWLAGGETQYFGPGTRLLVL.

This chain joins TRBV21-1 and TRBJ2-5; the table's D call, TRBD2, has no DNA check behind it. TRBV21-1 is flagged as a pseudogene. The CDR3 runs to 13 residues. The CDR3 bases are TGTGCCAGCAGCAAACGGGTTGGGGAGACCCAGTACTTC. Protein product: CASSKRVGETQYF.

The V gene is TRBV18, the J gene TRBJ2-7; 7 positions agree with TRBD1. The CDR3 contains 16 residues. Trimming at V came to 6 bases and at J to 3 bases, leaving 14 bases not matched to a gene. CDR1 KGHSH and CDR2 LQKENI come from the germline V gene. Here the CDR3 reads CASSRIPGTVGYEQYF. The CDR3 nucleotides are TGTGCCAGCTCCCGAATACCCGGGACAGTAGGCTACGAGCAGTACTTC. The complete variable domain, with remaining parts taken from reference TRBV18 and TRBJ2-7, reads NAGVMQNPRHLVRRRGQEARLRCSPMKGHSHVYWYRQLPEEGLKFMVYLQKENIIDESGMPKERFSAEFPKEGPSILRIQQVVRGDSAAYFCASSRIPGTVGYEQYFGPGTRLTVT.

The chain couples TRBV14 to TRBJ2-7; 8 bases line up with TRBD2. V lost 4 bases and J lost 3; bases outside the gene matches: 11. Germline assignment: CDR1 SGHDN and CDR2 FVKESK. The CDR3 runs to 16 residues. CDR3 loop: CASSPLGAGGDYEQYF. In DNA, the CDR3 is TGTGCCAGCAGCCCCCTTGGGGCGGGGGGCGACTACGAGCAGTACTTC.

The V and J genes are TRBV7-2 and TRBJ2-1; the D call may be TRBD1 or TRBD2 (6 bases each). V lost 5 bases and J lost 6, with 11 bases in between. The CDR3 runs 13 residues. The germline V gene encodes CDR1 SGHTA and CDR2 FQGNSA. This CDR3 reads CASSPGGGNEQFF. The CDR3 nucleotides read TGTGCCAGCAGCCCCGGGGGCGGCAATGAGCAGTTCTTC. Variable domain in full (rest from reference TRBV7-2 and TRBJ2-1): GAGVSQSPSNKVTEKGKDVELRCDPISGHTALYWYRQSLGQGLEFLIYFQGNSAPDKSGLPSDRFSAERTGGSVSTLTIQRTQQEDSAVYLCASSPGGGNEQFFGPGTRLTVL.

The CDR3 bases are TGTGCCACCGGAGGGGCGGGGGATACCTACGAGCAGTACTTC. Its translation is CATGGAGDTYEQYF. The chain combines TRBV6-5 with TRBJ2-7; the match to TRBD2 covers 7 bases. CDR1 MNHEY and CDR2 SVGAGI come from the germline V gene. The CDR3 contains 14 residues. The ends lost 10 bases at V and 2 bases at J; junction bases unmatched: 11.

This chain links TRBV7-3 with TRBJ1-3; D unresolved. Germline values: CDR1 SGHTA, CDR2 FQGTGA. This CDR3 is built from 13 residues. V lost 4 bases, J lost 4 bases, and 8 bases lay in between. The CDR3 nucleotides are TGTGCCAGCAGCTCCACACACGGAAACACCATATATTTT. Protein sequence: CASSSTHGNTIYF.